This T cell receptor beta chain originates from a study of T cell responses to AZD1222 COVID-19 vaccine (dated by TCRdb to the early 2020s). With regard to the full study: TCR sequencing covered fewer than 250 trial participants: some 210 given two doses of AZD1222 and approximately 25 given two doses of MenACWY control vaccine. Trial participants were enrolled into age subgroups of 18-55, 56-69 and 70-plus years, which contained about 150, 27 and 61 TCR-sequenced participants, respectively.

The CDR3 regions of human TCRbeta chains were subjected to immunosequencing. The paper's processing steps were these. TCRs in the repertoires were compared against a reference library of SARS-CoV-2-specific TCRs that had been generated with the MIRA antigen-specificity platform. Breadth meant the fraction of unique TCRs that were SARS-CoV-2-associated, whereas depth meant the fraction of total T cells that were SARS-CoV-2-associated. Each spike-specific TCR was assigned to its reactive spike region and to a CD4 or CD8 class using the MIRA data. Log10-transformed breadth and depth values were compared by one-way ANOVA with Sidak's multiple comparisons tests. The table comes from immuneACCESS by way of TCRdb, which keeps in-frame sequences with V and J called. Part of the clones is missing from these tables; in studies checked, under half for an unresolved V gene and the rest for unknown reasons. V and J calls and clone size are copied from that table; D and trimming were computed from the DNA. This sample comprises about 89,000 clones, more than 70% of them detected only once. The leading ten clones occupy 5.5% to 6% of the sample.

Note on this clone: Its antigen is currently not known. No much larger clone exists at a distance of one base, and base qualities are not known.

CDR3 length: 14 amino acids, cysteine to phenylalanine. The CDR3 DNA has 42 bases and is translated from base 1. Per the publication, the time point label means: about 28 days (+/-7) after the second vaccine dose. Because spike-specific TCR depth and breadth did not differ between the two schedules, AZD1222 recipients who got a second dose at roughly 4 weeks were pooled with those who got a second dose at roughly 12 weeks. Vaccinee samples were obtained from the UK trials COV001 and COV002, which included a single-blind randomized controlled phase 2/3 trial of AZD1222 (ChAdOx1 nCoV-19) in healthy adults. For TCRbeta chain sequencing, PBMC samples from trial participants were taken at day 0 and at day 28 after the second dose. Overall study outcomes, separate from this receptor: Because no samples from the day 14 peak response were available, repertoires could be characterized only after the peak T cell response. The 56-69-year group was small, and its depth increase did not reach significance, likely because of low power. Nearly half of unique spike-specific TCRs reportedly recognized epitopes outside regions mutated in the B.1.351 and B.1.1.7 variants. A significant rise in spike-specific TCR breadth and depth was observed after two AZD1222 doses relative to day 0 and relative to MenACWY recipients. Vaccine-associated CD4 TCRs spanned the whole spike protein, with dominant responses in regions 160-218 and 743-854. Conclusions about previously exposed vaccinees were limited because only six AZD1222 recipients were SARS-CoV-2 seropositive at baseline. Participants were mostly white British and included more females than males, and it was suggested by the authors that clonal diversity may have been underestimated.

Sample: peripheral blood, taken 28 days after the second AZD1222 dose. Here the chain combines TRBV21-1 and TRBJ2-1; TRBD2 was called by the table and not checked on the DNA. TRBV21-1 is deemed a pseudogene. This sequence originates from an adult who received the AZD1222 COVID-19 vaccine. The CDR3 region has the sequence CASSKSGNYNEQFF. The base sequence is TGTGCCAGCAGCAAGAGCGGGAACTACAATGAGCAGTTCTTC.